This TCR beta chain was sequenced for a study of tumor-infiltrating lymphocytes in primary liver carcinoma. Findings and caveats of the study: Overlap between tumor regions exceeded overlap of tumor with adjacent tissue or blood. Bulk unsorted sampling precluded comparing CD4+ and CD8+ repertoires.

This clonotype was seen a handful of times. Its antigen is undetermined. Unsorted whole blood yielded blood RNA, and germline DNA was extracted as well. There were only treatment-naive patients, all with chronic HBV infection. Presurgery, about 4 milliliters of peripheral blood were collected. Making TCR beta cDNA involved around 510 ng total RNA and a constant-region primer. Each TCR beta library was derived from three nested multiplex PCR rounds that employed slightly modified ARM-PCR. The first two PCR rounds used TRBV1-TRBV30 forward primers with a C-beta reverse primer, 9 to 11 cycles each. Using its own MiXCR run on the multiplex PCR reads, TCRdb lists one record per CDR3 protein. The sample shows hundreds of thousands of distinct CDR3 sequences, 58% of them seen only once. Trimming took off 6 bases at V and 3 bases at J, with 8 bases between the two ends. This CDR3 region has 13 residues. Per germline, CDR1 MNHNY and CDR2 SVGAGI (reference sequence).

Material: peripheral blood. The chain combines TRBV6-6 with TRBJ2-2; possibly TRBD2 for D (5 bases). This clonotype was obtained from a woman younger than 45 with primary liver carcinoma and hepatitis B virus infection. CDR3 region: CASSQRYTGELFF. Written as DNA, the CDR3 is TGTGCCAGCAGCCAGCGGTACACCGGGGAGCTGTTTTTT.